The rows below give T cell receptor beta chains drawn from one sample of a study of blood T cell repertoires in COVID-19. This table comes from immunoSEQ multiplex PCR, and its TCRdb copy is limited to in-frame clones, with some not included. The sample lists 60,000 to 85,000 clones, about 82% occurring once. Sequenced material: peripheral blood. The source of these receptors is a woman aged 60 to 75 with acute or convalescent COVID-19. CDR3s include the opening cysteine and the closing phenylalanine or tryptophan. D genes are given only for firm matches. The size entry is marked missing in some rows and otherwise reads once, few, many or a size class.

clone size,D gene,J gene,V gene,CDR3 DNA,CDR3 protein
-,-,TRBJ1-1,TRBV12-3/TRBV12-4,TGTGCCAGCAGTTTTGCGGCAAACACTGAAGCTTTCTTT,CASSFAANTEAFF
-,TRBD2,TRBJ2-5,TRBV19,TGTGCCAGTAGTTCCCCGGGGGAGGGCCGTCCAGAGACCCAGTACTTC,CASSSPGEGRPETQYF
-,-,TRBJ2-1,TRBV5-1,TGCGCCAGCAGACAGACGAGCTCCTACAATGAGCAGTTCTTC,CASRQTSSYNEQFF
few,-,TRBJ1-5,TRBV6-1,TGTGCCAGCAGTGAACAGGGCTGGCAGCCCCAGCATTTT,CASSEQGWQPQHF
-,-,TRBJ1-5,TRBV30,TGTGCCTGGAGTGTACCGCAGGGGCGACAGCCCCAGCATTTT,CAWSVPQGRQPQHF
-,TRBD2,TRBJ2-1,TRBV9,TGTGCCAGCAGCTCAGCACTAGCGGGGGGGCACTATTACAATGAGCAGTTCTTC,CASSSALAGGHYYNEQFF
-,TRBD2,TRBJ2-1,TRBV3-1/TRBV3-2,TGTGCCAGCAGTACTAGCGGCAATGAGCAGTTCTTC,CASSTSGNEQFF
-,-,TRBJ2-1,TRBV9,TGTGCCAGCAGCGTGGAAGATGAATGGAGCTCCTACAATGAGCAGTTCTTC,CASSVEDEWSSYNEQFF
-,TRBD2,TRBJ2-3,TRBV5-1,TGCGCCAGCAGCCGCGGGACTAGCGGGGCCACAGATACGCAGTATTTT,CASSRGTSGATDTQYF
-,-,TRBJ1-6,TRBV5-8,TGTGCCAGCAGCCTAAGAGGGAATTCACCCCTCCACTTT,CASSLRGNSPLHF
-,TRBD2,TRBJ2-1,TRBV7-9,TGTGCCAGCAGCTTAGGACTAGCGGGGCGAAATGAGCAGTTCTTC,CASSLGLAGRNEQFF
-,-,TRBJ2-1,TRBV11-3,TGTGCCAGCAGCTCGATTGGGGGCGAGCAGTTCTTC,CASSSIGGEQFF
few,-,TRBJ2-3,TRBV11-2,TGTGCCAGCAGCTTCGGACACCGCGTGTTGACAGATACGCAGTATTTT,CASSFGHRVLTDTQYF
-,TRBD1,TRBJ2-3,TRBV14,TGTGCCAGCGGACCGACAGGGGGCACAGATACGCAGTATTTT,CASGPTGGTDTQYF
-,TRBD2,TRBJ2-2,TRBV29-1,TGCAGCGTTGAAACTAGCGGGCGGGGTATGTTTTTT,CSVETSGRGMFF
once,-,TRBJ2-5,TRBV12-3/TRBV12-4,TGTGCCAGCGGGAGACTAGGAGAAGAGACCCAGTACTTC,CASGRLGEETQYF
-,-,TRBJ1-2,TRBV10-3,TGTGCCATCAGTGAGTTTACAGGGCCCTATGGCTACACCTTC,CAISEFTGPYGYTF
few,TRBD1,TRBJ1-2,TRBV6-6,TGTGCCAGCAGCCGAATGGGATTGACAGGGGGCGCCCCTTCTGGCTACACCTTC,CASSRMGLTGGAPSGYTF
few,-,TRBJ2-1,TRBV20-1,TGCAGTGCTAGTGGCGTAGCTAGCCGTCACTACAATGAGCAGTTCTTC,CSASGVASRHYNEQFF
-,TRBD1,TRBJ1-5,TRBV10-3,TGTGCCATCAGTGAGTCTGGGGGACAGGGGGGAAATCAGCCCCAGCATTTT,CAISESGGQGGNQPQHF
-,TRBD2,TRBJ2-3,TRBV5-4,TGTGCCAGCAGCCCCAGCGGGGGGAGGAATACGCAGTATTTT,CASSPSGGRNTQYF
-,-,TRBJ2-3,TRBV10-2,TGCGCCAGCGGCTTAGACAGGCGAGCCACAGATACGCAGTATTTT,CASGLDRRATDTQYF
-,-,TRBJ1-2,TRBV5-1,TGCGCCAGCAGCTTGGACAGCTATAACTATGGCTACACCTTC,CASSLDSYNYGYTF
-,TRBD1,TRBJ2-5,TRBV6-5,TGTGCCAGCATTCCAGGGGGCGCGGAGACCCAGTACTTC,CASIPGGAETQYF
-,TRBD1,TRBJ2-2,TRBV7-9,TGTGCCAGCAGGTTAGGGACAGGCCTTAACACCGGGGAGCTGTTTTTT,CASRLGTGLNTGELFF
-,-,TRBJ2-7,TRBV28,TGTGCCAGCAGTTTAGTTAAGGGGAACGAGCAGTACTTC,CASSLVKGNEQYF
-,-,TRBJ1-4,TRBV12-5,TGTGCTAGTGGTTTGATCATCCTTGGCGGGGAAAGAGCAACTAATGAAAAACTGTTTTTT,CASGLIILGGERATNEKLFF
medium-sized,TRBD1,TRBJ2-6,TRBV4-1,TGCGCCAGCAGCCAAGACCGGGACAGGGAAGGTGTAGCTGGGGCCAACGTCCTGACTTTC,CASSQDRDREGVAGANVLTF